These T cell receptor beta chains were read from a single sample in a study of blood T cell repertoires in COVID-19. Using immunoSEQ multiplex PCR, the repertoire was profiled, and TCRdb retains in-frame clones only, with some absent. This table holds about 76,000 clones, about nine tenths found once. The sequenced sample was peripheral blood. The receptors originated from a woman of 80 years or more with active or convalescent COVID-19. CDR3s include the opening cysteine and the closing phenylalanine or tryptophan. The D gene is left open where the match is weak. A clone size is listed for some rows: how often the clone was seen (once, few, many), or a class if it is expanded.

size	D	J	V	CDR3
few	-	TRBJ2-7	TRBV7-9	CASSVGWSEQYF
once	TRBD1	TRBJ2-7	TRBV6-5	CASSRDRASYEQYF
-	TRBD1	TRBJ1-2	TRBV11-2	CASSLDRISGGHYGYTF
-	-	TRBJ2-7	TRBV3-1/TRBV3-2	CASSQDPAPGEQYF
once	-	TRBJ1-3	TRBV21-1	CASSKDPGQRIYSGNTIYF
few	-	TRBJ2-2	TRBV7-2	CASRVLPNTGELFF
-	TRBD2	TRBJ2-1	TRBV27	CASSRPASGNEQFF
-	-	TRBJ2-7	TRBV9	CASSVDPRPSYEQYF
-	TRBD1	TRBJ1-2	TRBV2	CASIKGQEANYGYTF
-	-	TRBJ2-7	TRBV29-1	CSVYLDSREQYF
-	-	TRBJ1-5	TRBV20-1	CSASTGIQPQHF
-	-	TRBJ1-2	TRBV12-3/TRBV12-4	CASSTTGAYGYTF
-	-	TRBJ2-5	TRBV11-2	CASSKGVSETQYF
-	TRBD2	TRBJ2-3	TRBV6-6	CASSQTSGGPLFTDTQYF
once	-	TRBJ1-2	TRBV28	CASSPMRGGNTF
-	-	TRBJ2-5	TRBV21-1	CASSKRSREGQETQYF
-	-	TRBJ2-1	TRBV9	CASSVALEYNEQFF
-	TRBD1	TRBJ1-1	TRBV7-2	CASSLNDRVPSMNTEAFF
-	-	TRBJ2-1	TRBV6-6	CASSYPSEGYDNEQFF
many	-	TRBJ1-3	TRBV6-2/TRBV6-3	CASSPGISGNTIYF
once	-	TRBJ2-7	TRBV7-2	CASSSTRESEQYF
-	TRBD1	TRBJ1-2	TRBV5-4	CASSLGTVVSYTF
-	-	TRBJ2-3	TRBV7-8	CASSFTGGARTDTQYF
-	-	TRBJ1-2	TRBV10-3	CAISEPGQSATDGYTF
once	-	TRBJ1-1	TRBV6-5	CASSYSTGGRTEAFF
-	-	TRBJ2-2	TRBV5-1	CASSMDGMNTGELFF
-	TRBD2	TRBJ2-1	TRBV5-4	CASSSASSGQFF
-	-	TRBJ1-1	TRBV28	CASSLRLRSSMNTEAFF
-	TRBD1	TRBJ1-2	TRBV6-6	CASSYPPGTGGQGYTF
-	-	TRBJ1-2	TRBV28	CASSLGGYRYDGYTF
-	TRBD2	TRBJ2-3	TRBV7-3	CASSLLAGGSTDTQYF
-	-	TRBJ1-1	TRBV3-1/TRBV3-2	CASSRILDTEAFF
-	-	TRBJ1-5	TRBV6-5	CASSYGAGNNQPQHF
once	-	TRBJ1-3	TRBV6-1	CASSEMGVSGNTIYF
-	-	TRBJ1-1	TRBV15	CATTPAGNTEAFF
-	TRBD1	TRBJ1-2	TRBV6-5	CASGQGRVNYGYTF
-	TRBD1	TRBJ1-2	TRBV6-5	CASSYGDSAYGYTF
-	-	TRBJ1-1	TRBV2	CASSESTQNTEAFF
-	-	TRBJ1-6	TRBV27	CASSFGRRSPLHF
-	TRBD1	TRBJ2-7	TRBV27	CASSQINKQGAYEQYF
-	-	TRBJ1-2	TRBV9	CASSVTSLANYGYTF
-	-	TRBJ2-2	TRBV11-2	CASSLRVWELFF
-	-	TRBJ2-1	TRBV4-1	CASTPISPGNIGRFYSYNEQFF
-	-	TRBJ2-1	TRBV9	CASSPPDGIPFF
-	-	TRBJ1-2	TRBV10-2	CASSDLGAPGYTF
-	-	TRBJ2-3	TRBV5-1	CASSLVGGTTDTQYF
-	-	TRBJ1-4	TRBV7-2	CASSLASAGISEKLFF
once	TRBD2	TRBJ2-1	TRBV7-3	CASSLLLPGGARYNEQFF
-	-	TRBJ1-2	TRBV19	CASSITGSVGNGYTF
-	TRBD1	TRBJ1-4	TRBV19	CATSPWGHRGDEKLFF
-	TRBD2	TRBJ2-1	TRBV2	CASSDPSGGYNEQFF
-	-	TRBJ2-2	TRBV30	CAWSVAGNGELFF
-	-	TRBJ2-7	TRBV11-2	CASSSIPQSGYEQYF
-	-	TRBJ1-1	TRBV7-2	CASSLAGARNTEAFF
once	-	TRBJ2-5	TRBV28	CASTSDREVETQYF